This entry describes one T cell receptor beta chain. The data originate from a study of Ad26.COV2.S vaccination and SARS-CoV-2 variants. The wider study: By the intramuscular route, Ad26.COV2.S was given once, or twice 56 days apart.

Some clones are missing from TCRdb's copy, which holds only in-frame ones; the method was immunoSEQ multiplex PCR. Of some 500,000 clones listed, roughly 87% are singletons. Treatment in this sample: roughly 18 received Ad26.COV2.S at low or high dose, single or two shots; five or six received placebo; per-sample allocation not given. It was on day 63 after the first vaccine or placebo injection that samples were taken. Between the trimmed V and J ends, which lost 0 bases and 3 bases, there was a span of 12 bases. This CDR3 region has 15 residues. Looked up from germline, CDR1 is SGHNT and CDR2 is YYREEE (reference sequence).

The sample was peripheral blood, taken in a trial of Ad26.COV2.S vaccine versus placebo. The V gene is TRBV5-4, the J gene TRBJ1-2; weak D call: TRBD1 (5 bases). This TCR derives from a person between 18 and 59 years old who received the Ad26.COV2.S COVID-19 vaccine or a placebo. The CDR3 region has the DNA TGTGCCAGCAGCTTGGCCTTGGAACAGGACTATGGCTACACCTTC. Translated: CASSLALEQDYGYTF.